The clone carrying this T cell receptor (beta chain) was counted between two and nine times. The antigen is not known. The entry originates in a study of T cells after yellow fever vaccination. At the level of the study: It was SMART-Seq v4 Ultra Low Input that prepared the fractions with low cell numbers.

Using its own MiXCR run on the 5' RACE reads, TCRdb lists one record per CDR3 protein. The table records some 670,000 distinct CDR3 sequences, about 12% of them present only once. Overall study findings and caveats: There was a possibility that FACS-sorted repertoires contained abundant clonotypes contaminating from the bulk population. Shared CD4/CD8 clonotypes were a small share, likely from convergent recombination. Reappearance after the booster was seen for most primary-vaccination clones, at roughly 96% CD4 and 70% to 90% CD8.

The V gene's germline CDR1 is SGHVS and CDR2 FQNEAQ. V shed 5 bases and J 8 bases; nucleotides not matched to a gene: 7. The CDR3 consists of 15 residues. This TCR was recovered from a man aged 30 to 45 who received the YFV17D yellow fever vaccine. The input for sequencing was PBMCs, taken on the day of the yellow fever booster vaccination. The chain is built from TRBV7-8 and TRBJ2-1; 12 bases match TRBD2. The CDR3 nucleotides are TGTGCCAGCAGCCTCCCTAGCGGGAGGGAGGATGAGCAGTTCTTC. Translating it yields CASSLPSGREDEQFF.